This T cell receptor beta chain was recovered during a study of identical twins. Trimming removed 4 bases from V and 0 bases from J; junction bases left unmatched: 5. Germline values: CDR1 WNHNN, CDR2 SYGVQD (reference sequence). The CDR3 loop spans 15 amino acids. TCRdb used MiXCR to reprocess the 5' RACE reads, holding one entry per CDR3 protein. This sample has hundreds of thousands of distinct CDR3 sequences; about 12% occur once, and the top ten carry roughly 7.8%. These same data were also listed under a study on yellow fever vaccine responses in identical twins.

The clonotype was recovered from a woman between 18 and 29 years old in good health. Material: CD8+ T cells sorted from blood. This chain uses TRBV10-1 with TRBJ2-5, with 7 bases aligning to TRBD2. The CDR3 region is CASSAVGGDQETQYF. The CDR3 coding sequence is TGCGCCAGCAGTGCCGTGGGAGGGGACCAAGAGACCCAGTACTTC.